Presented here are 7 T cell receptor beta chains from one specimen sequenced in a study of memory CD4+ T cells and cytomegalovirus serostatus (dated by TCRdb to 2018 to 2020). Library prep was done by the immunoSEQ multiplex PCR assay. TCRdb provides this immuneACCESS table in a form limited to in-frame rearrangements. Some clones are lacking; in checked studies, under half of them reflect an unresolved V gene, and why the rest are absent is not known. This sample gives 55,000 to 80,000 clones in total; 76% of them show up just once. The ten largest clonotypes hold approximately 4.8% of the sample. Single viable CD3+CD4+CD8-CD45RO+ cells were sorted as memory CD4+ T cells on a FACSAria II. Sequencing input: memory CD4+ T cells from blood. Receptors originate from an adult in good health and CMV-seropositive.

The chain joins TRBV7-9 to TRBJ1-1; D is possibly TRBD1 (6 bases). The V gene's germline CDR1 is SEHNR and CDR2 FQNEAQ (reference sequence). With 1 base removed from V and 11 bases from J, the gap between germline ends came to 14 bases. CDR3 length: 13 residues. Here the CDR3 reads CASSLDFGQSAFF. The DNA of the CDR3 is TGTGCCAGCAGCTTAGATTTCGGACAGTCCGCTTTCTTT. The full variable domain, with the rest looked up from reference TRBV7-9 and TRBJ1-1, is DTGVSQNPRHKITKRGQNVTFRCDPISEHNRLYWYRQTLGQGPEFLTYFQNEAQLEKSRLLSDRFSAERPKGSFSTLEIQRTEQGDSAMYLCASSLDFGQSAFFGQGTRLTVV.

The chain links TRBV2 to TRBJ2-7, with 7 bases lining up with TRBD1. Per germline, CDR1 SNHLY and CDR2 FYNNEI. The junction had 6 bases not matched to a gene; V was cut back by 4 bases and J by 6 bases. The CDR3 contains 13 residues. The CDR3 DNA reads as TGTGCCAGCAGTGTTAGGGGGCCCCTCGAGCAGTACTTC. Residues: CASSVRGPLEQYF.

This clone was seen a few times. The V and J genes are TRBV9 and TRBJ2-1; 9 positions match TRBD2. Unmatched junction bases numbered 10, after V lost 0 bases and J lost 9 bases. CDR3 length equals 16 residues. CDR1 is SGDLS and CDR2 is YYNGEE in the germline V gene. CDR3 DNA sequence: TGTGCCAGCAGCGTAGAGGGAATAGCGGGAGAGGGTGAGCAGTTCTTC. It is translated as CASSVEGIAGEGEQFF. The full variable domain, with the rest looked up from reference TRBV9 and TRBJ2-1, is DSGVTQTPKHLITATGQRVTLRCSPRSGDLSVYWYQQSLDQGLQFLIQYYNGEERAKGNILERFSAQQFPDLHSELNLSSLELGDSALYFCASSVEGIAGEGEQFFGPGTRLTVL.

This clone was seen only a few times. This rearrangement joins TRBV5-8 to TRBJ1-1; the D is unclear. The CDR3 sequence is 15 residues long. V dropped 2 bases and J dropped 1 base, with 12 bases sitting between them. Per germline, CDR1 SGHTS and CDR2 YDEGEE. The CDR3: CASSFVREGNTEAFF. The CDR3 bases are TGTGCCAGCAGCTTTGTCCGAGAAGGGAACACTGAAGCTTTCTTT.

This clone appeared a few times. The rearrangement links TRBV27 to TRBJ1-5; 7 nucleotides align to TRBD1. The CDR3 is 15 amino acids. Germline values: CDR1 MNHEY, CDR2 SMNVEV (reference sequence). Trimming cost V 5 bases and J 3 bases; bases outside gene matches: 7. CDR3 DNA sequence: TGTGCCAGCAGTATCTCGACAGGGTTCAATCAGCCCCAGCATTTT. This codes for CASSISTGFNQPQHF.

About this clone itself: Other nucleotide sequences from this sample produce the same CDR3. The chain joins TRBV28 to TRBJ1-5; tentatively, D is TRBD1 (6 bases). The CDR3 consists of 14 residues. The V gene's germline CDR1 is MDHEN and CDR2 SYDVKM. Trimming took 3 bases from V and 7 from J, leaving 13 bases between them. The CDR3 DNA reads TGTGCCAGCAGTTTGGGTCAGGGGAGGCAGCCCCAGCATTTT. Protein: CASSLGQGRQPQHF.

The chain links TRBV19 to TRBJ2-1; possible D gene TRBD2, 6 bases. The CDR3 runs to 15 residues. The V end was cut by 2 bases, the J end by 7 bases, with 15 bases between. Looked up from germline, CDR1 is LNHDA and CDR2 is SQIVND (reference sequence). CDR3 sequence: CASSIRRDRGNEQFF. CDR3 sequence (DNA): TGTGCCAGTAGTATAAGGCGGGACCGCGGGAATGAGCAGTTCTTC.